This T cell receptor (beta chain) was sequenced in a study of T-cell reconstitution after alpha-beta-depleted transplantation in children. Preparation of the TCRbeta library used unique molecular identifiers. Using its own MiXCR run on the PCR reads, TCRdb lists one record per CDR3 protein. The table lists over 300,000 distinct CDR3 sequences, approximately 10% of them singletons. Germline V lookup: CDR1 SGHRS, CDR2 YFSETQ. The CDR3 has 16 amino acids. V dropped 8 bases and J dropped 7; count of bases not matched to a gene: 11. This specimen consisted of PBMCs from the stem cell graft donor, obtained from the stem cell graft. The receptor comes from a human donor who donated a stem cell graft to a child with acute lymphoblastic leukemia. This rearrangement joins TRBV5-1 to TRBJ2-2; 13 nucleotides line up with TRBD2. The CDR3 reads CASIPGLAGSVGELFF. CDR3 nucleotide sequence: TGCGCCAGTATACCGGGACTAGCGGGATCGGTCGGGGAGCTGTTTTTT.